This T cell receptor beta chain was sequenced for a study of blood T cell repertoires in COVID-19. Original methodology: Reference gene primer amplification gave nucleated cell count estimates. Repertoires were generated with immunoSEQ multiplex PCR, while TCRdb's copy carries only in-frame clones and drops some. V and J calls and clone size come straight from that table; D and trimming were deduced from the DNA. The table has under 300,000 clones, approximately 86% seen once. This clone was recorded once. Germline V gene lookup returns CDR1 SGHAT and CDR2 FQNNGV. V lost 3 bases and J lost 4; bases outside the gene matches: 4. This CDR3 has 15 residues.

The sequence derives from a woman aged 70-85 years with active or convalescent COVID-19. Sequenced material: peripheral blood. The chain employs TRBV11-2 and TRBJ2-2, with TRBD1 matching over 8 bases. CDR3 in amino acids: CASSLRTGRTGELFF. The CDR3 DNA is TGTGCCAGCAGCTTGAGGACAGGGCGCACCGGGGAGCTGTTTTTT.